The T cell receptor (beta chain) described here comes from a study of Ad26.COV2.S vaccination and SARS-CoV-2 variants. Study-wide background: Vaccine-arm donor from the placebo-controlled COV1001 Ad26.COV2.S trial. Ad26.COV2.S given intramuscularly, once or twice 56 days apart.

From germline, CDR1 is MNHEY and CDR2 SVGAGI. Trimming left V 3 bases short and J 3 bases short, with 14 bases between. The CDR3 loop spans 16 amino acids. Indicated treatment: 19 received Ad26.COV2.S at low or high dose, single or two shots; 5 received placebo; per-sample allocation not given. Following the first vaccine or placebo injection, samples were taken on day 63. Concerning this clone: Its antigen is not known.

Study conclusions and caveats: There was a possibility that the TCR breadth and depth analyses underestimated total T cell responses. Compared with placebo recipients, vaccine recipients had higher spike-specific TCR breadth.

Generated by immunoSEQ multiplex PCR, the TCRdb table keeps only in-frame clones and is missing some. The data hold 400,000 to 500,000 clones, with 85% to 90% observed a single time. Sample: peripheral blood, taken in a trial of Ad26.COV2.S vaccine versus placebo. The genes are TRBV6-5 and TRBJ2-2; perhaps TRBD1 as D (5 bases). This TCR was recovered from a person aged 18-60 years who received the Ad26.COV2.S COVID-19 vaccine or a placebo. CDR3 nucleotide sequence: TGTGCCAGCAGTTATAAGGCAGGGTATCACACCGGGGAGCTGTTTTTT. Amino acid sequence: CASSYKAGYHTGELFF.